Each of the 6 T cell receptor beta chains below was sequenced from the same sample in a study of cytomegalovirus exposure and HLA in healthy donors. The PCR ran on 60 Vbeta and 13 Jbeta primers. Sequencing used immunoSEQ multiplex PCR; TCRdb keeps in-frame clones, though not all of them. The sample lists approximately 97,000 clones, just under 80% occurring once. The sample consisted of PBMCs. These TCRs come from a woman aged 40 to 50 in good health and CMV-seropositive.

The chain couples TRBV19 to TRBJ1-2, with no clear D. Trimming pared 6 bases from V and 8 bases from J, leaving 13 bases between. The CDR3 contains 12 residues. Germline V gene sequence: CDR1 LNHDA, CDR2 SQIVND (reference sequence). The CDR3 nucleotides are TGTGCCAGTAGAGCACCGGTCTGGGGCTACACCTTC. Translating it yields CASRAPVWGYTF. The full variable domain, with the rest looked up from reference TRBV19 and TRBJ1-2, is DGGITQSPKYLFRKEGQNVTLSCEQNLNHDAMYWYRQDPGQGLRLIYYSQIVNDFQKGDIAEGYSVSREKKESFPLTVTSAQKNPTAFYLCASRAPVWGYTFGSGTRLTVV.

This sequence joins TRBV6-1 and TRBJ2-7, with 10 positions matching TRBD2. Germline V gives CDR1 MNHNS, CDR2 SASEGT. The CDR3 runs 13 residues. J gave up 9 bases and V 7 bases, and 9 bases lay outside the gene matches. The DNA for the CDR3 is TGTGCCAGCATCGTAGCGGGGGGCCTCGGGCAGTACTTC. Protein sequence: CASIVAGGLGQYF.

This clone has more than one count but fewer than ten. The rearrangement joins TRBV27 to TRBJ2-1; 8 bases map to TRBD2. From germline, CDR1 is MNHEY and CDR2 SMNVEV (reference sequence). The CDR3 has 13 amino acids. V shed 7 bases and J 8 bases; nucleotides not matched to a gene: 7. In nucleotides, the CDR3 is TGTGCCAGCAATACCGGACTAGCAGATGAGCAGTTCTTC. It specifies CASNTGLADEQFF.

The rearrangement joins TRBV18 to TRBJ2-5, with 13 bases aligning to TRBD2. Germline V gene lookup returns CDR1 KGHSH and CDR2 LQKENI. The CDR3 extends over 16 amino acids. V gave up 3 bases and J gave up 5 bases; unmatched junction bases: 6. CDR3 residues: CASSPTGLAGAETQYF. CDR3 sequence (DNA): TGTGCCAGCTCACCGACAGGACTAGCGGGAGCGGAGACCCAGTACTTC.

The genes are TRBV7-2 and TRBJ2-7, with 10 bases matching TRBD2. Germline loops: CDR1 SGHTA, CDR2 FQGNSA. The CDR3 has 16 residues. V was clipped by 1 base and J by 3 bases; unmatched bases: 6. The CDR3 DNA reads as TGTGCCAGCAGCTTAGTGTCTAGCGGGAGTGGCTACGAGCAGTACTTC. The encoded protein is CASSLVSSGSGYEQYF.

The chain combines TRBV29-1 with TRBJ2-7, with 16 bases fitting TRBD2. J was trimmed by 7 bases and V by 6 bases; bases with no gene match: 3. Germline values: CDR1 SQVTM, CDR2 ANQGSEA. This CDR3 has 13 residues. The CDR3 is CSVGLAGGGEQYF. The DNA for the CDR3 is TGCAGCGTGGGACTAGCGGGAGGGGGAGAGCAGTACTTC.